This T cell receptor beta chain was sequenced for a study of CD8+CD57+ T cells in acquired aplastic anemia. TCR beta VDJ and CDR3 profiling used genomic DNA as template. MiXCR, applied by TCRdb to the reads, yields one record per CDR3 protein. Among around 220,000 distinct CDR3 sequences listed, less than 60% were seen once. The patients chosen for sequencing had shown expansion of CD8+CD57+ cells (detected by flow cytometry). Severe acquired aplastic anemia affected all patients. Study observations and caveats: Controls and patients did not differ significantly in CD8+ Simpson's diversity.

Germline CDR1 SGHTA, CDR2 FQGTGA. The CDR3 runs 15 residues. V shed 5 bases, J shed 4 bases, and the junction held 6 bases outside the gene matches. This clonotype has ten or more counts. The antigen is not known. The TCR originated in a human donor with aplastic anemia. Sequenced input: sorted CD4+, CD8+, or CD8+CD57+ T cells (not recorded which) from PBMCs. This rearrangement joins TRBV7-3 to TRBJ2-1; 9 positions agree with TRBD2. Here the CDR3 DNA reads TGTGCCAGCAGCCTCGGGACTAGCACGTACAATGAGCAGTTCTTC. Translating it yields CASSLGTSTYNEQFF.